A single sample gave rise to the 18 T cell receptor beta chains below, sequenced in a study of T cell responses to AZD1222 COVID-19 vaccine. Assay: immunoSEQ multiplex PCR; the TCRdb copy retains only in-frame clones and omits some. The table lists 65,000 to 75,000 clones, 84% of them singletons. The sample was peripheral blood, taken on day 0 of AZD1222 vaccination. These receptors were obtained from an adult in good health.

This chain uses TRBV5-1 with TRBJ2-3; 8 nucleotides agree with TRBD2. This CDR3 contains 15 residues. V trimming: 0 bases; J trimming: 5 bases; junction bases outside the gene matches: 5. Per the germline V gene, CDR1 is SGHRS and CDR2 is YFSETQ. The CDR3 DNA reads TGCGCCAGCAGCTTGGCAGCGGGAGTTGAAGATACGCAGTATTTT. Protein: CASSLAAGVEDTQYF.

This clone has a single count. The chain couples TRBV11-1 to TRBJ2-7; D possibly matches TRBD1 or TRBD2 (5 bases each). Germline loops: CDR1 SGHAT, CDR2 FQDESV (reference sequence). The CDR3 covers 13 residues. V lost 6 bases and J 1 base, leaving 10 bases between the germline ends. The CDR3 nucleotides are TGTGCCAGCAGTCGAGGGGCTTCCTACGAGCAGTACTTC. As protein: CASSRGASYEQYF.

As concerns this clone: Other DNA sequences of this sample code for an identical CDR3. The rearrangement joins TRBV24-1 to TRBJ1-5; no firm D call. The ends were cut back, 3 bases at V and 0 bases at J, with 8 bases in the middle. This CDR3 comprises 15 residues. Germline CDR1 KGHDR, CDR2 SFDVKD. The CDR3 DNA sequence: TGTGCCACCAGTGATGGGCACCCTAGCAATCAGCCCCAGCATTTT. Its protein product is CATSDGHPSNQPQHF.

The rearrangement links TRBV2 to TRBJ2-7; 11 bases line up with TRBD1. The CDR3 is made up of 15 amino acids. Looked up from germline, CDR1 is SNHLY and CDR2 is FYNNEI. Trimming at V came to 8 bases and at J to 6 bases, leaving 12 bases not matched to a gene. The CDR3 nucleotides read TGTGCCAGCCGACCTTCCAGGACAGGGGGCCTCGAGCAGTACTTC. Its protein product is CASRPSRTGGLEQYF. Variable domain in full (rest from reference TRBV2 and TRBJ2-7): EPEVTQTPSHQVTQMGQEVILRCVPISNHLYFYWYRQILGQKVEFLVSFYNNEISEKSEIFDDQFSVERPDGSNFTLKIRSTKLEDSAMYFCASRPSRTGGLEQYFGPGTRLTVT.

J is TRBJ2-1 and V is TRBV28, with D unresolved. This CDR3 region has 16 residues. Trimming removed 4 bases at V and 0 bases at J, with 13 bases between. Germline V CDR1 and CDR2: MDHEN, SYDVKM. Written as DNA, the CDR3 is TGTGCCAGCAGTTCTGACATTAACCCCTCCTACAATGAGCAGTTCTTC. Protein product: CASSSDINPSYNEQFF. The complete variable domain, with remaining parts taken from reference TRBV28 and TRBJ2-1, reads DVKVTQSSRYLVKRTGEKVFLECVQDMDHENMFWYRQDPGLGLRLIYFSYDVKMKEKGDIPEGYSVSREKKERFSLILESASTNQTSMYLCASSSDINPSYNEQFFGPGTRLTVL.

The chain couples TRBV28 to TRBJ1-1, with 8 positions matching TRBD1. V was clipped by 5 bases and J by 10 bases; unmatched bases: 15. The germline V gene has CDR1 MDHEN and CDR2 SYDVKM. The CDR3 totals 15 residues. CDR3 sequence: CASSSSGQAKERAFF. CDR3 sequence (DNA): TGTGCCAGCAGTAGCTCGGGACAGGCTAAAGAAAGAGCTTTCTTT.

This clone was seen once. In DNA, the CDR3 is TGTGCCAGCAGTTACCGACAGAACTACGAGCAGTACTTC. It codes for CASSYRQNYEQYF. The rearrangement uses TRBV6-6 and TRBJ2-7; perhaps TRBD1 as D (5 bases). In germline, CDR1 is MNHNY, CDR2 SVGAGI (reference sequence). The CDR3 has 13 amino acids. Between the trimmed V and J ends, which lost 2 bases and 3 bases, there was a span of 8 bases.

The genes are TRBV6-6 and TRBJ1-1; TRBD1 aligns across 8 bases. J lost 7 bases, V lost 6 bases, and 7 bases had no gene match. CDR1 MNHNY and CDR2 SVGAGI come from the germline V gene (reference sequence). CDR3 size: 13 residues. The DNA of the CDR3 is TGTGCCAGCAGCTTGACAGGGGAGTATGAAGCTTTCTTT. Translating it yields CASSLTGEYEAFF.

V is TRBV5-1 and J is TRBJ1-1, with 7 bases matching TRBD1. Germline loops: CDR1 SGHRS, CDR2 YFSETQ. Trimming removed 4 bases from V and 6 bases from J; junction bases left unmatched: 6. CDR3 size: 13 residues. This chain's CDR3 is CASSQTGQAEAFF. Written as DNA, the CDR3 is TGCGCCAGCAGCCAAACCGGACAGGCTGAAGCTTTCTTT.

This chain uses TRBV12-3 or TRBV12-4 with TRBJ1-4; D gene uncertain. This CDR3 is built from 13 residues. With 2 bases removed from V and 10 bases from J, the gap between germline ends came to 11 bases. CDR3 sequence reads: CASSLKREGKLFF. CDR3 coding DNA: TGTGCCAGCAGTTTAAAACGGGAAGGAAAACTGTTTTTT.

The table lists this clone with a count of one. The chain recombines TRBV27 with TRBJ1-5; TRBD1 matches 11 bases. V was clipped by 5 bases and J by 4 bases; unmatched bases: 7. The CDR3 is 16 amino acids. The germline V gene has CDR1 MNHEY and CDR2 SMNVEV (reference sequence). The CDR3 loop is CASSPLGQGANQPQHF. DNA of the CDR3: TGTGCCAGCAGTCCCCTCGGACAGGGGGCAAATCAGCCCCAGCATTTT.

The chain is built from TRBV11-2 and TRBJ2-3; a possible D gene is TRBD2 (6 bases). The CDR3 consists of 15 residues. Germline V gene lookup returns CDR1 SGHAT and CDR2 FQNNGV. The germline V and J ends were trimmed by 3 bases and 2 bases, with 12 bases remaining between them. The CDR3 coding sequence is TGTGCCAGCAGCTTTGCTCTAGCGAACACAGATACGCAGTATTTT. Residues: CASSFALANTDTQYF.

This chain uses TRBV6-1 with TRBJ2-7; D perhaps matches TRBD2 (6 bases). V lost 1 base and J lost 0, with 10 bases in between. The CDR3 contains 15 residues. Germline CDR1 is MNHNS and CDR2 is SASEGT. DNA for the CDR3: TGTGCCAGCAGTGAAGGTGGGACTCGCTCCTACGAGCAGTACTTC. Translation: CASSEGGTRSYEQYF.

This clone was observed a single time. This chain links TRBV24-1 with TRBJ1-5; D perhaps matches TRBD1 (6 bases). The length of the CDR3 is 14 residues. V was cut by 8 bases and J by 7 bases, with 17 bases left in between. CDR1 and CDR2 (germline): KGHDR, SFDVKD. CDR3 DNA sequence: TGTGCCACCAAGAGCGGGGGGCACGTCCAGCCCCAGCATTTT. It specifies CATKSGGHVQPQHF.

The CDR3 sequence is CASSPRRAGANVLTF. CDR3 DNA: TGTGCCAGCAGTCCCCGGAGGGCCGGGGCCAACGTCCTGACTTTC. The chain recombines TRBV6-2 or TRBV6-3 with TRBJ2-6, with D maybe TRBD2 (6 bases). Germline CDR1 is MNHEY and CDR2 is SVGEGT. With 5 bases removed from V and 4 bases from J, the gap between germline ends came to 12 bases. The CDR3 is 15 amino acids.

V gene TRBV27 combines with J gene TRBJ2-3, with 9 nucleotides matching TRBD1. CDR1 and CDR2 from the germline V gene are MNHEY and SMNVEV (reference sequence). The CDR3 is made up of 15 amino acids. V was pared by 3 bases and J by 3 bases, with 4 bases of the junction left unmatched. CDR3 sequence (DNA): TGTGCCAGCAGTTTCTCGGACAGGGGAACAGATACGCAGTATTTT. Amino acid sequence: CASSFSDRGTDTQYF.

The chain carries TRBV15 and TRBJ1-4, with D perhaps TRBD1 (5 bases). V was shortened by 4 bases and J by 10 bases, with 13 bases between the two germline ends. This CDR3 comprises 13 residues. Germline values: CDR1 LNHNV, CDR2 YYDKDF (reference sequence). CDR3 DNA sequence: TGTGCCACCAGCAAGGGGAGGGACCGAAAACTGTTTTTT. This translates into CATSKGRDRKLFF.

This sequence joins TRBV28 and TRBJ1-6; a weak D match, TRBD1 (5 bases). Germline V gene data show CDR1 as MDHEN and CDR2 as SYDVKM. CDR3 size: 16 residues. The ends were cut back, 5 bases at V and 4 bases at J, with 15 bases in the middle. The CDR3 DNA is TGTGCCAGCAGTGAGTACGGGACGGGTTATAATTCACCCCTCCACTTT. This codes for CASSEYGTGYNSPLHF.